This passage covers 23 T cell receptor beta chains from one sample sequenced in a study of control samples from healthy donors and cancer patients. Measured with immunoSEQ multiplex PCR; TCRdb has only the in-frame clones, and not every one. The table has some 49,000 clones, approximately 86% seen once. The sample comprised PBMCs. Every receptor here comes from a woman aged 45-60 years with lung cancer.

The gene calls are TRBV11-3 and TRBJ2-1, with 10 bases lining up with TRBD2. The CDR3 extends over 19 amino acids. The ends lost 2 bases at V and 0 bases at J; junction bases unmatched: 10. Looked up from germline, CDR1 is SGHNT and CDR2 is YENEEA. In DNA form, the CDR3 reads TGTGCCAGCAGCTTAAACGTACTAGCGGGATTAAGCTCCTACAATGAGCAGTTCTTC. Translating it yields CASSLNVLAGLSSYNEQFF.

This clone was picked up a small number of times. The chain is built from TRBV2 and TRBJ2-7; D is possibly TRBD1 (5 bases). CDR1 and CDR2 from the germline V gene are SNHLY and FYNNEI. The V and J ends lost 5 bases and 3 bases respectively, with 11 bases between them. The CDR3 runs to 13 residues. The CDR3 coding sequence is TGTGCCAGCAGTTATTCCAGGGTCTACGAGCAGTACTTC. As protein: CASSYSRVYEQYF.

The chain recombines TRBV29-1 with TRBJ2-7; TRBD1 might be the D (5 bases). The CDR3 is 13 amino acids. Germline CDR1 is SQVTM and CDR2 is ANQGSEA. Trimming removed 2 bases from V and 5 bases from J, with 13 bases in between. The CDR3 sequence: CSVELGQGHEQYF. In DNA form, the CDR3 reads TGCAGCGTTGAATTGGGGCAGGGCCACGAGCAGTACTTC.

The V gene is TRBV28, the J gene TRBJ1-1, with D hard to call. The CDR3 is 11 residues long. The germline V gene encodes CDR1 MDHEN and CDR2 SYDVKM. Trimming cost V 6 bases and J 6 bases, with 8 bases left between them. The CDR3 nucleotides are TGTGCCAGCAGAGGCGGCGCTGAAGCTTTCTTT. This gives the protein CASRGGAEAFF. Full variable domain (remainder filled in from reference TRBV28 and TRBJ1-1): DVKVTQSSRYLVKRTGEKVFLECVQDMDHENMFWYRQDPGLGLRLIYFSYDVKMKEKGDIPEGYSVSREKKERFSLILESASTNQTSMYLCASRGGAEAFFGQGTRLTVV.

The chain recombines TRBV11-2 with TRBJ2-2, with 7 bases that match TRBD2. Unmatched junction bases numbered 11, after V lost 5 bases and J lost 5 bases. Germline lookup yields CDR1 SGHAT and CDR2 FQNNGV. The CDR3 has 16 amino acids. The CDR3 loop reads CASSQRGTGGTGELFF. DNA of the CDR3: TGTGCCAGCAGCCAGAGAGGTACGGGAGGTACCGGGGAGCTGTTTTTT. Based on the CDR3 plus reference TRBV11-2 and TRBJ2-2, the full variable domain is EAGVAQSPRYKIIEKRQSVAFWCNPISGHATLYWYQQILGQGPKLLIQFQNNGVVDDSQLPKDRFSAERLKGVDSTLKIQPAKLEDSAVYLCASSQRGTGGTGELFFGEGSRLTVL.

This clone was observed a few times. The chain employs TRBV30 and TRBJ1-1, with unresolved D. CDR1 GTSNPN and CDR2 SVGIG come from the germline V gene (reference sequence). Between the trimmed V and J ends, which lost 1 base and 7 bases, there was a span of 7 bases. The CDR3 is 11 amino acids. As DNA, the CDR3 is TGTGCCTGGAGTGACCGCCGTGAAGCTTTCTTT. This codes for CAWSDRREAFF. The full variable domain, completed using reference TRBV30 and TRBJ1-1, is SQTIHQWPATLVQPVGSPLSLECTVEGTSNPNLYWYRQAAGRGLQLLFYSVGIGQISSEVPQNLSASRPQDRQFILSSKKLLLSDSGFYLCAWSDRREAFFGQGTRLTVV.

This clone was seen a few times. The chain recombines TRBV6-1 with TRBJ2-3; the D is unclear. CDR3 length: 12 amino acids. Germline V gives CDR1 MNHNS, CDR2 SASEGT. The V end lost 3 bases, the J end lost 3 bases, and 4 bases lay between the germline ends. The CDR3 sequence is CASSEGTDTQYF. The CDR3 region has the DNA TGTGCCAGCAGTGAGGGAACAGATACGCAGTATTTT.

The chain has TRBV2 and TRBJ1-5, with D unclear. V was trimmed by 6 bases and J by 11 bases, leaving 11 bases between them. CDR3 size: 11 residues. Germline loops: CDR1 SNHLY, CDR2 FYNNEI. The CDR3 bases are TGTGCCAGCAGCCGAGAGGAGGCCCAGCATTTT. This codes for CASSREEAQHF.

This clone was recorded once. The chain links TRBV7-3 to TRBJ1-1; 8 positions agree with TRBD1. V dropped 5 bases and J dropped 4; count of bases not matched to a gene: 6. The CDR3 contains 14 residues. Looked up from germline, CDR1 is SGHTA and CDR2 is FQGTGA. The CDR3 spells CASSSTGGVTEAFF. DNA for the CDR3: TGTGCCAGCAGCAGTACAGGGGGGGTCACTGAAGCTTTCTTT.

This sequence joins TRBV5-1 and TRBJ2-2, with 7 bases fitting TRBD1. This CDR3 comprises 15 residues. The V segment lost 0 bases and the J segment 4 bases; nucleotides outside the gene matches: 3. Germline CDR1 SGHRS, CDR2 YFSETQ. The CDR3 is CASSLGDRFTGELFF. Written as DNA, the CDR3 is TGCGCCAGCAGCTTGGGGGACAGATTCACCGGGGAGCTGTTTTTT.

Note on this clone: The sample contains more than one DNA sequence encoding this CDR3. The chain joins TRBV4-3 to TRBJ2-7; D tentatively fits TRBD1 or TRBD2 (5 bases each). The ends were cut back, 1 base at V and 3 bases at J, with 13 bases in the middle. The length of the CDR3 is 15 residues. The V gene's germline CDR1 is LGHNA and CDR2 YSLEER. This chain's CDR3 is CASSQGPVGGYEQYF. The CDR3 coding sequence is TGCGCCAGCAGCCAAGGCCCTGTTGGGGGCTACGAGCAGTACTTC.

The chain links TRBV15 to TRBJ2-3, with TRBD2 as a possible D gene (6 bases). Germline V gives CDR1 LNHNV, CDR2 YYDKDF (reference sequence). This CDR3 has 15 residues. V was cut by 0 bases and J by 2 bases, with 9 bases left in between. The CDR3 DNA reads as TGTGCCACCAGCAGAGATCCGGGGGACACAGATACGCAGTATTTT. This encodes CATSRDPGDTDTQYF.

The V and J genes are TRBV7-2 and TRBJ1-2, with a weak D call TRBD1 (6 bases). Germline CDR1 and CDR2: SGHTA and FQGNSA. Between the trimmed V and J ends, which lost 2 bases and 3 bases, there was a span of 13 bases. This CDR3 is built from 15 residues. CDR3 sequence reads: CASSLSQNRDYGYTF. The CDR3 region has the DNA TGTGCCAGCAGCTTAAGTCAGAACAGGGACTATGGCTACACCTTC.

The V gene is TRBV3-1 (or the pseudogene TRBV3-2), the J gene TRBJ1-6; D uncertain. The CDR3 length is 14 residues. V gave up 4 bases and J gave up 9 bases, with 13 bases separating them. CDR1 and CDR2 from the germline V gene are LGHDT and YNNKEL (reference sequence). The CDR3 loop reads CASSPSKGSSPLHF. The CDR3, as DNA: TGTGCCAGCAGCCCGTCAAAAGGGAGTTCACCCCTCCACTTT.

The V gene is TRBV12-3 or TRBV12-4, the J gene TRBJ1-1; D unresolved. The CDR3 is 12 residues long. The germline V and J ends were trimmed by 1 base and 2 bases, with 2 bases remaining between them. CDR3 DNA sequence: TGTGCCAGCAGTTTAGTTAACACTGAAGCTTTCTTT. This codes for CASSLVNTEAFF.

The rearrangement links TRBV24-1 to TRBJ2-6; D might be TRBD1 (6 bases). V shed 7 bases and J shed 0 bases, with 6 bases lying between them. The CDR3 has 14 amino acids. CDR1 KGHDR and CDR2 SFDVKD come from the germline V gene. In DNA, the CDR3 is TGTGCCACCAGGGACAGCTCTGGGGCCAACGTCCTGACTTTC. This gives the protein CATRDSSGANVLTF.

CDR3 DNA: TGTGCCAGCACCCCCCAGAGATCCATGAACACTGAAGCTTTCTTT. Encoded protein: CASTPQRSMNTEAFF. The chain recombines TRBV7-9 with TRBJ1-1; D is undetermined. CDR1 SEHNR and CDR2 FQNEAQ come from the germline V gene (reference sequence). V was trimmed by 7 bases and J by 0 bases, leaving 15 bases between them. The CDR3 spans 15 residues.

The chain carries TRBV28 and TRBJ1-4; TRBD1 might be the D (5 bases). The CDR3 runs to 15 residues. Deletions cut 5 bases from V and 8 bases from J, with 18 bases between. Per the germline V gene, CDR1 is MDHEN and CDR2 is SYDVKM. The CDR3 sequence is CASSPGGFKGEKLFF. The DNA for the CDR3 is TGTGCCAGCAGTCCCGGGGGTTTCAAGGGAGAAAAACTGTTTTTT.

This chain links TRBV6-5 with TRBJ1-3; D may be TRBD1 (5 bases). This CDR3 contains 15 residues. V was pared by 4 bases and J by 0 bases, with 10 bases between. Germline V gene data show CDR1 as MNHEY and CDR2 as SVGAGI. CDR3 sequence: CASSSGLGSGNTIYF. As DNA, the CDR3 is TGTGCCAGCAGTTCGGGACTGGGCTCTGGAAACACCATATATTTT.

This chain joins TRBV5-1 and TRBJ2-7; a possible D gene is TRBD1 (6 bases). The V and J ends lost 1 base and 6 bases respectively, with 14 bases between them. The V gene's germline CDR1 is SGHRS and CDR2 YFSETQ. This CDR3 is 14 amino acids long. This CDR3 reads CASSLSGDKGEQYF. CDR3 sequence (DNA): TGCGCCAGCAGCTTGTCAGGGGATAAGGGCGAGCAGTACTTC.

The V and J genes are TRBV18 and TRBJ2-7; a weak D match, TRBD1 (6 bases). Looked up from germline, CDR1 is KGHSH and CDR2 is LQKENI. V shed 6 bases and J shed 7 bases, with 16 bases lying between them. This CDR3 spans 13 amino acids. This chain's CDR3 is CASSVPGHLEQYF. The CDR3 DNA sequence: TGTGCCAGCTCGGTCCCGGGACACTTGGAGCAGTACTTC. The full variable domain, its missing parts supplied by reference TRBV18 and TRBJ2-7, is NAGVMQNPRHLVRRRGQEARLRCSPMKGHSHVYWYRQLPEEGLKFMVYLQKENIIDESGMPKERFSAEFPKEGPSILRIQQVVRGDSAAYFCASSVPGHLEQYFGPGTRLTVT.

V usage is TRBV7-2 and J usage is TRBJ1-4, with no clear D. The CDR3 contains 12 residues. CDR1 and CDR2 (germline): SGHTA, FQGNSA. With 5 bases removed from V and 10 bases from J, the gap between germline ends came to 11 bases. The CDR3 DNA follows: TGTGCCAGCAGCCCAAGGGCGGGAAAACTGTTTTTT. Its translation is CASSPRAGKLFF. Full variable domain (missing parts from reference TRBV7-2 and TRBJ1-4): GAGVSQSPSNKVTEKGKDVELRCDPISGHTALYWYRQSLGQGLEFLIYFQGNSAPDKSGLPSDRFSAERTGGSVSTLTIQRTQQEDSAVYLCASSPRAGKLFFGSGTQLSVL.

Only a few counts were recorded for this clone. The V call is TRBV2, the J call TRBJ2-7; D is uncertain. V shed 4 bases and J shed 0 bases, with 7 bases lying between them. The length of the CDR3 is 13 residues. The germline V gene encodes CDR1 SNHLY and CDR2 FYNNEI. CDR3 amino acids: CASSVNFSYEQYF. In DNA, the CDR3 is TGTGCCAGCAGTGTTAACTTCTCCTACGAGCAGTACTTC.